The 14 T cell receptor beta chains presented below share a single source sample, sequenced in a study of T cells expressing NK-cell markers. From its re-call of the 5' RACE reads, TCRdb lists each CDR3 protein once, without DNA. This table holds approximately 440,000 distinct CDR3 sequences. Sample: blood T cells: a sorted CD56 or NKG2C T cell subset, CD4+ or CD8+ T cells, or bulk PBMC T cells (not recorded which). Every receptor here comes from a woman aged 45-60 years in good health.

The chain employs TRBV20-1 and TRBJ1-3; the TRBD1 assignment by TCRdb is unverifiable without DNA. The length of the CDR3 is 13 residues. CDR1 and CDR2 (germline): DFQATT, SNEGSKA (reference sequence). CDR3: CSAEDNSGNTIYF.

The chain employs TRBV9 and TRBJ1-2. CDR1 is SGDLS, CDR2 YYNGEE, per germline. This CDR3 has 14 residues. Here the CDR3 reads CASSAATVNYGYTF.

The genes are TRBV3-1 and TRBJ2-7; TCRdb's D call of TRBD1 is untestable without DNA. Looked up from germline, CDR1 is LGHDT and CDR2 is YNNKEL (reference sequence). This CDR3 is 14 amino acids long. This chain's CDR3 is CASTTMGQNYEQYF.

CDR3 region: CSVGGDQPQHF. The rearrangement joins TRBV29-1 to TRBJ1-5; TCRdb designates TRBD1, a call that cannot be tested without DNA. CDR1 and CDR2 from the germline V gene are SQVTM and ANQGSEA. The CDR3 has 11 amino acids.

The chain recombines TRBV20-1 with TRBJ2-2; the TCRdb D gene call, TRBD1, has no DNA to confirm it. The CDR3 covers 15 residues. CDR1 is DFQATT and CDR2 is SNEGSKA in the germline V gene (reference sequence). The CDR3: CSAAAGNQNGGELFF.

The chain links TRBV6-2 or TRBV6-3 to TRBJ2-1; TCRdb designates TRBD2, a call that cannot be tested without DNA. The CDR3 extends over 18 amino acids. The germline gives CDR1 MNHEY, CDR2 SVGEGT. This CDR3 is CASSYTWGGGEIWNEQFF.

The J gene is TRBJ2-1, the V gene TRBV20-1; TCRdb gives TRBD2 as the D gene, but with no DNA this cannot be confirmed. The CDR3 spans 14 residues. Germline loops: CDR1 DFQATT, CDR2 SNEGSKA (reference sequence). CDR3 region: CSASGPAAVDEQFF.

The genes are TRBV3-1 and TRBJ1-1; the D gene TCRdb calls, TRBD1, cannot be checked with no DNA. Germline V gives CDR1 LGHDT, CDR2 YNNKEL (reference sequence). This CDR3 has 14 residues. CDR3 sequence: CASSQDRVSTEAFF.

The rearrangement uses TRBV18 and TRBJ2-3; as DNA is missing, the TRBD1 call by TCRdb cannot be tested. The CDR3 runs to 14 residues. The germline V gene encodes CDR1 KGHSH and CDR2 LQKENI. CDR3: CASHRDRGTDTQYF.

V and J are TRBV19 and TRBJ2-6; there is no DNA to check the TCRdb D call of TRBD1. The CDR3 has 18 residues. The germline V gene encodes CDR1 LNHDA and CDR2 SQIVND (reference sequence). The CDR3 loop reads CASTKKGPNLSGANVLTF.

This sequence joins TRBV4-1 and TRBJ2-1; TCRdb outputs TRBD2, but without DNA this stays unchecked. Per the germline V gene, CDR1 is MGHRA and CDR2 is YSYEKL. The CDR3 covers 14 residues. The CDR3: CASSPLAEPGEQFF.

This chain joins TRBV5-1 and TRBJ2-4; there is no DNA to check the TCRdb D call of TRBD2. The germline CDR1 and CDR2 sequences are SGHRS and YFSETQ. There are 15 residues in the CDR3. The CDR3 sequence: CASSQRTSEKNIQYF.

The chain carries TRBV7-9 and TRBJ2-5; TCRdb lists TRBD2, though no DNA is available to test this call. Germline assignment: CDR1 SEHNR and CDR2 FQNEAQ (reference sequence). This CDR3 has 18 residues. The chain's CDR3 is CASSLGAAWDSNIETQYF.

This CDR3 is CSASGRATNEKLFF. The chain couples TRBV20-1 to TRBJ1-4. Germline CDR1 is DFQATT and CDR2 is SNEGSKA (reference sequence). This CDR3 has 14 residues.